These 24 T cell receptor beta chains originate from one sample sequenced in a study of blood T cell repertoires in COVID-19 (dated by TCRdb to 2020 to 2022). The receptor library was made with the immunoSEQ multiplex PCR assay. TCRdb holds this immuneACCESS table with in-frame rearrangements only. Some clones are missing; in checked studies, unresolved V genes explain under half, and the rest has no known cause. For this sample the table gives about 50,000 clones, of which nearly 90% were detected only once. Of the sample, 43% falls within the top ten clones. The sample comprised peripheral blood. These receptors were obtained from a woman aged 60 to 75 with COVID-19, enrolled during active disease.

CDR3 region: CASSPRDRGQDNEQFF. The CDR3 bases are TGTGCCAGCAGCCCAAGGGACAGGGGGCAGGACAATGAGCAGTTCTTC. The chain employs TRBV7-9 and TRBJ2-1, with 12 bases that match TRBD1. The J segment lost 5 bases and the V segment lost 5 bases, leaving 7 bases of the junction unmatched. Germline lookup yields CDR1 SEHNR and CDR2 FQNEAQ (reference sequence). This CDR3 comprises 16 residues.

The chain couples TRBV4-3 to TRBJ2-6, with D possibly TRBD2 on 5 matching bases. V was trimmed by 6 bases and J by 1 base, leaving 13 bases between them. The germline V gene encodes CDR1 LGHNA and CDR2 YSLEER. The CDR3 has 16 residues. This chain's CDR3 is CASREVGSSGANVLTF. The DNA for the CDR3 is TGCGCCAGCAGGGAGGTGGGATCTTCTGGGGCCAACGTCCTGACTTTC.

The chain uses TRBV7-2 and TRBJ2-7, with D possibly TRBD1 on 6 matching bases. Germline V gene data show CDR1 as SGHTA and CDR2 as FQGNSA. The V end lost 1 base, the J end lost 11 bases, and 12 bases lay between the germline ends. The CDR3 spans 12 residues. The DNA of the CDR3 is TGTGCCAGCAGCTTAGATCGGGACACGAAGTACTTC. Its protein product is CASSLDRDTKYF.

J is TRBJ2-2 and V is TRBV4-1; 9 nucleotides match TRBD1. CDR1 MGHRA and CDR2 YSYEKL come from the germline V gene. The junction had 5 bases not matched to a gene; V was cut back by 0 bases and J by 6 bases. The CDR3 sequence is 16 residues long. CDR3 region: CASSQETGGVPGELFF. The CDR3 nucleotides read TGCGCCAGCAGCCAAGAAACAGGGGGCGTTCCCGGGGAGCTGTTTTTT.

The chain couples TRBV5-1 to TRBJ2-7, with D perhaps TRBD2 (5 bases). V was pared by 4 bases and J by 6 bases, with 11 bases between. Germline V gene data show CDR1 as SGHRS and CDR2 as YFSETQ. The CDR3 consists of 12 residues. CDR3 region: CASSHEGSEQYF. The CDR3 DNA reads as TGCGCCAGCAGCCACGAGGGAAGCGAGCAGTACTTC.

A note on this clone: Sequence at one end of the junction differs from germline and may be a read error. The chain links TRBV9 to TRBJ2-2; D is perhaps TRBD1 (5 bases). CDR3 length: 14 amino acids. Germline V gives CDR1 SGDLS, CDR2 YYNGEE. CDR3 region: CATSRGVGPGELFF. As DNA, the CDR3 is TGTGCCACCAGCCGCGGCGTGGGGCCCGGGGAGCTGTTTTTT. The whole variable domain, remainder taken from reference TRBV9 and TRBJ2-2, is DSGVTQTPKHLITATGQRVTLRCSPRSGDLSVYWYQQSLDQGLQFLIQYYNGEERAKGNILERFSAQQFPDLHSELNLSSLELGDSALYFCATSRGVGPGELFFGEGSRLTVL.

V and J are TRBV6-5 and TRBJ2-3; 10 positions match TRBD1. From germline, CDR1 is MNHEY and CDR2 SVGAGI. This CDR3 contains 15 residues. Germline trimming cut 0 bases from V and 6 bases from J; bases unmatched to any gene: 3. The CDR3 region is CASSYSGDRGDTQYF. In DNA, the CDR3 is TGTGCCAGCAGTTACTCGGGGGACAGGGGCGATACGCAGTATTTT.

The chain uses TRBV4-3 and TRBJ2-7; 10 bases map to TRBD2. Germline V lookup: CDR1 LGHNA, CDR2 YSLEER. With V trimmed by 2 bases and J by 0 bases, 7 bases remained unmatched. The CDR3 covers 17 residues. The CDR3: CASSQFTSGVSSYEQYF. The CDR3, as DNA: TGCGCCAGCAGCCAATTTACTAGCGGGGTCAGCTCCTACGAGCAGTACTTC.

This clone came up once. This rearrangement joins TRBV11-2 to TRBJ2-7; 9 bases line up with TRBD1. This CDR3 comprises 16 residues. Germline V gene sequence: CDR1 SGHAT, CDR2 FQNNGV. V shed 0 bases, J shed 6 bases, and the junction held 9 bases outside the gene matches. CDR3 sequence: CASSLETGGAGLEQYF. CDR3 bases: TGTGCCAGCAGCTTAGAAACAGGGGGCGCAGGTCTCGAGCAGTACTTC.

The chain's CDR3 is CASSFRGAHGYTF. CDR3 coding DNA: TGTGCCAGCAGCTTTCGGGGGGCGCATGGCTACACCTTC. The chain uses TRBV7-9 and TRBJ1-2, with a tentative D call TRBD1 (6 bases). The V gene lost 3 bases and the J gene lost 6 bases, with 11 bases spanning the gap. The CDR3 consists of 13 residues. CDR1 and CDR2 from the germline V gene are SEHNR and FQNEAQ (reference sequence).

The V gene is TRBV29-1, the J gene TRBJ2-3; D remains ambiguous. With 8 bases removed from V and 1 base from J, the gap between germline ends came to 10 bases. This CDR3 has 12 amino acids. Germline lookup yields CDR1 SQVTM and CDR2 ANQGSEA. CDR3 protein: CSTREGTDTQYF. The CDR3 coding sequence is TGCAGCACCCGAGAGGGCACAGATACGCAGTATTTT.

The chain joins TRBV5-1 to TRBJ1-5; 7 nucleotides align to TRBD1. The CDR3 is 16 residues long. CDR1 and CDR2 from the germline V gene are SGHRS and YFSETQ. V lost 3 bases and J lost 5; bases outside the gene matches: 11. The CDR3 protein is CASSSDPRQGYQPQHF. In DNA, the CDR3 is TGCGCCAGCAGCTCGGACCCCCGACAGGGCTATCAGCCCCAGCATTTT.

J is TRBJ2-1 and V is TRBV19; 12 bases agree with TRBD2. CDR1 and CDR2 from the germline V gene are LNHDA and SQIVND (reference sequence). The junction had 12 bases not matched to a gene; V was cut back by 0 bases and J by 3 bases. CDR3 size: 20 residues. CDR3 nucleotide sequence: TGTGCCAGTAGTATAGATCTAGGGCTAGCGGGGGGGCCTTTCTACAATGAGCAGTTCTTC. Amino acid sequence: CASSIDLGLAGGPFYNEQFF.

The rearrangement links TRBV5-4 to TRBJ2-6; TRBD1 aligns across 8 bases. CDR1 is SGHNT and CDR2 is YYREEE in the germline V gene (reference sequence). After removal of 5 bases from V and 1 base from J, the junction contained 5 bases not matched to a gene. The CDR3 has 16 amino acids. In nucleotides, the CDR3 is TGTGCCAGCAGACCCGGACAGGGATCTGGGGCCAACGTCCTGACTTTC. Its protein product is CASRPGQGSGANVLTF.

The V gene is TRBV4-3, the J gene TRBJ1-2; possibly TRBD1 for D (6 bases). The CDR3 length is 14 residues. CDR1 and CDR2 (germline): LGHNA, YSLEER. Trimming took off 5 bases at V and 4 bases at J, with 14 bases between the two ends. The CDR3 nucleotides are TGCGCCAGCAGCTCCCATGACAGGACCTATGGCTACACCTTC. Protein product: CASSSHDRTYGYTF.

V and J are TRBV6-5 and TRBJ2-1, with D possibly TRBD1 on 5 matching bases. CDR1 MNHEY and CDR2 SVGAGI come from the germline V gene. The CDR3 length is 15 residues. Trimming pared 2 bases from V and 7 bases from J, leaving 15 bases between. Written as DNA, the CDR3 is TGTGCCAGCAGTTACGCCGGTACAGGATTAAATGAGCAGTTCTTC. It translates to CASSYAGTGLNEQFF.

This clone was recorded only once. The chain uses TRBV11-3 and TRBJ2-2; possible D gene TRBD2, 6 bases. Trimming removed 5 bases at V and 4 bases at J, with 11 bases between. Per the germline V gene, CDR1 is SGHNT and CDR2 is YENEEA. The CDR3 runs to 14 residues. CDR3 DNA: TGTGCCAGCAGCCCTGGGGGGTCCACCGGGGAGCTGTTTTTT. Protein sequence: CASSPGGSTGELFF.

Concerning this clone itself: The sample contains more than one DNA sequence encoding this CDR3. The CDR3: CASSLVAGGFTGELFF. The DNA of the CDR3 is TGTGCCAGCAGCTTAGTGGCGGGAGGGTTTACCGGGGAGCTGTTTTTT. V and J are TRBV7-2 and TRBJ2-2; 9 bases are a match to TRBD2. Trimming removed 1 base from V and 5 bases from J; junction bases left unmatched: 5. The CDR3 is 16 amino acids. CDR1 is SGHTA and CDR2 is FQGNSA in the germline V gene.

The chain uses TRBV19 and TRBJ2-7; D ambiguous. With 4 bases removed from V and 5 bases from J, the gap between germline ends came to 12 bases. The CDR3 has 13 amino acids. Germline CDR1 is LNHDA and CDR2 is SQIVND (reference sequence). The CDR3 reads CASSRGSVNEQYF. In DNA form, the CDR3 reads TGTGCCAGTAGTAGAGGCAGCGTCAACGAGCAGTACTTC.

The chain combines TRBV30 with TRBJ1-6; 7 bases map to TRBD1. Germline V CDR1 and CDR2: GTSNPN, SVGIG (reference sequence). There are 14 residues in the CDR3. V lost 7 bases, J lost 3 bases, and 6 bases stayed unmatched. The CDR3 region has the DNA TGTGCCTTCCACAGGGGCGGCTATAATTCACCCCTCCACTTT. It specifies CAFHRGGYNSPLHF.

V and J are TRBV12-5 and TRBJ2-1, with D unclear. V was pared by 5 bases and J by 14 bases, with 16 bases between. CDR3 size: 12 residues. Germline assignment: CDR1 LGHNT and CDR2 FRNRAP. This CDR3 reads CASGTSFSRKFF. The CDR3 DNA is TGTGCTAGTGGTACCTCCTTCTCGAGAAAGTTCTTC.

The V and J genes are TRBV5-6 and TRBJ1-2; D is uncertain. Germline V lookup: CDR1 SGHDT, CDR2 YYEEEE. This CDR3 comprises 13 residues. The ends were cut back, 0 bases at V and 8 bases at J, with 11 bases in the middle. The CDR3 spells CASSLGLPGGYTF. The CDR3 DNA sequence: TGTGCCAGCAGCTTGGGACTCCCGGGGGGCTACACCTTC.

The V and J genes are TRBV2 and TRBJ2-5; perhaps TRBD1 as D (5 bases). Trimming removed 3 bases from V and 5 bases from J, with 7 bases in between. The CDR3 is 12 amino acids. Germline V gene data show CDR1 as SNHLY and CDR2 as FYNNEI. CDR3 sequence (DNA): TGTGCCAGCAGTGACAGGGTGGAGACCCAGTACTTC. Translation: CASSDRVETQYF.

The CDR3 DNA reads as TGTGCTAGTGGTTTGACAGGGGGCCCTAACAATGAGCAGTTCTTC. Its protein product is CASGLTGGPNNEQFF. The J gene is TRBJ2-1, the V gene TRBV12-5; 9 bases map to TRBD1. V lost 2 bases and J lost 5; bases outside the gene matches: 4. Per the germline V gene, CDR1 is LGHNT and CDR2 is FRNRAP. The CDR3 length is 15 residues.